The 27 T cell receptor beta chains reported below all come from one sample, sequenced in a study of blood T cell repertoires in COVID-19. Repertoires were generated with immunoSEQ multiplex PCR, while TCRdb's copy carries only in-frame clones and drops some. The table records 250,000 to 300,000 clones, 75% to 90% of them present only once. What was sequenced was peripheral blood. The source of these receptors is a man under 40 with active or convalescent COVID-19.

The V gene is TRBV4-2, the J gene TRBJ1-2; 8 nucleotides line up with TRBD1. CDR3 size: 14 residues. Trimming took 4 bases from V and 3 from J; bases not matched to a gene: 4. CDR1 LGHNA and CDR2 YNFKEQ come from the germline V gene. CDR3 loop: CASSPGGRDYGYTF. CDR3 nucleotides: TGTGCCAGCAGCCCAGGGGGCAGAGACTATGGCTACACCTTC.

The chain has TRBV11-2 and TRBJ2-7, with TRBD2 matching 11 bases. V lost 4 bases and J lost 5; bases outside the gene matches: 7. From germline, CDR1 is SGHAT and CDR2 FQNNGV. The CDR3 has 15 amino acids. The CDR3 reads CASSSRTSGRHEQYF. The DNA for the CDR3 is TGTGCCAGCAGCTCGAGGACTAGCGGGCGCCACGAGCAGTACTTC.

The V and J genes are TRBV7-2 and TRBJ1-6; a possible D gene is TRBD1 (5 bases). The CDR3 spans 16 residues. Germline values: CDR1 SGHTA, CDR2 FQGNSA. V lost 2 bases, J lost 6 bases, and 14 bases lay in between. CDR3 nucleotide sequence: TGTGCCAGCAGCTTATCCCAGGGTGTTGGTAATTCACCCCTCCACTTT. Amino acid sequence: CASSLSQGVGNSPLHF.

The V and J genes are TRBV21-1 and TRBJ1-1; the table's D call, TRBD1, has no DNA check behind it. TRBV21-1 is an annotated pseudogene. There are 14 residues in the CDR3. The CDR3 bases are TGTGCCAGCAGCGAAAAACAGGGCCGGAAGAAAGCTTTCTTT. Translating it yields CASSEKQGRKKAFF.

V gene TRBV12-3 or TRBV12-4 combines with J gene TRBJ2-7; tentatively, D is TRBD1 (6 bases). The CDR3 totals 13 residues. With 6 bases removed from V and 3 bases from J, the gap between germline ends came to 12 bases. CDR3 sequence (DNA): TGTGCCAGCAGCGACAGGCCTTACTACGAGCAGTACTTC. Protein: CASSDRPYYEQYF.

The rearrangement uses TRBV5-1 and TRBJ2-5, with TRBD2 identical over 16 bases. Germline V gene data show CDR1 as SGHRS and CDR2 as YFSETQ. Trimming removed 3 bases from V and 5 bases from J; junction bases left unmatched: 4. CDR3 length: 16 amino acids. CDR3 loop: CASSSGLAGGIETQYF. CDR3 DNA: TGCGCCAGCAGCTCGGGACTAGCGGGGGGGATCGAGACCCAGTACTTC.

This chain connects TRBV5-6 to TRBJ1-2; a possible D gene is TRBD1 (6 bases). V lost 7 bases, J lost 4 bases, and 17 bases lay in between. CDR3 size: 14 residues. The germline V gene has CDR1 SGHDT and CDR2 YYEEEE. CDR3: CASLSQQGGYGYTF. The CDR3 region has the DNA TGTGCCAGCCTTTCTCAACAGGGTGGCTATGGCTACACCTTC.

The chain recombines TRBV6-6 with TRBJ1-1; 7 bases are shared with TRBD1. The V and J ends lost 6 bases and 6 bases, in that order; junction bases with no gene match: 7. The CDR3 extends over 13 amino acids. In germline, CDR1 is MNHNY, CDR2 SVGAGI (reference sequence). CDR3 sequence reads: CASRDRREAEAFF. The CDR3 DNA is TGTGCCAGCAGGGACAGGAGGGAGGCTGAAGCTTTCTTT.

Here the CDR3 reads CASSEGTGAAYEQYF. CDR3 sequence (DNA): TGTGCCAGCAGCGAGGGGACAGGGGCCGCCTACGAGCAGTACTTC. The rearrangement links TRBV13 to TRBJ2-7, with 10 bases fitting TRBD1. V lost 5 bases, J lost 2 bases, and 6 bases stayed unmatched. This CDR3 is 15 amino acids long. Per the germline V gene, CDR1 is PRHDT and CDR2 is FYEKMQ (reference sequence).

This chain's CDR3 is CASSVQGAEGGYTF. In DNA form, the CDR3 reads TGCGCCAGCAGCGTACAGGGGGCGGAGGGTGGCTACACCTTC. The genes are TRBV5-1 and TRBJ1-2; 9 bases line up with TRBD1. V lost 4 bases, J lost 7 bases, and 8 bases stayed unmatched. The CDR3 sequence is 14 residues long. CDR1 is SGHRS and CDR2 is YFSETQ in the germline V gene.

V and J are TRBV12-3 or TRBV12-4 and TRBJ1-2; D gene uncertain. The V end was cut by 5 bases, the J end by 7 bases, with 14 bases between. CDR3 size: 13 residues. This CDR3 is CASSLSAAGGYTF. The DNA of the CDR3 is TGTGCCAGCAGTCTTTCTGCGGCGGGTGGCTACACCTTC.

The chain has TRBV7-9 and TRBJ1-1; a weak D match, TRBD1 (6 bases). V was clipped by 6 bases and J by 1 base, with 12 bases between them. This CDR3 is 14 amino acids long. The germline gives CDR1 SEHNR, CDR2 FQNEAQ (reference sequence). Written as DNA, the CDR3 is TGTGCCAGCAGGTCCAAGACAGGGAACACTGAAGCTTTCTTT. It yields the protein CASRSKTGNTEAFF.

J is TRBJ2-7 and V is TRBV27, with 7 bases that match TRBD2. Trimming at V came to 6 bases and at J to 9 bases, leaving 11 bases not matched to a gene. Germline V gene data show CDR1 as MNHEY and CDR2 as SMNVEV (reference sequence). The CDR3 totals 13 residues. The CDR3 sequence is CASSPLGGSAQYF. The DNA for the CDR3 is TGTGCCAGCAGCCCACTGGGGGGGTCGGCGCAGTACTTC.

V is TRBV27 and J is TRBJ1-2, with D hard to call. Germline V lookup: CDR1 MNHEY, CDR2 SMNVEV (reference sequence). There are 16 residues in the CDR3. V dropped 7 bases and J dropped 7 bases, with 25 bases sitting between them. This CDR3 reads CASIDVVGGFVRGYTF. For the CDR3, the DNA is TGTGCCAGCATCGACGTCGTGGGAGGCTTCGTGCGTGGCTACACCTTC.

The chain couples TRBV4-3 to TRBJ2-5; the match to TRBD1 covers 9 bases. The CDR3 runs to 14 residues. V lost 0 bases, J lost 7 bases, and 3 bases stayed unmatched. CDR1 LGHNA and CDR2 YSLEER come from the germline V gene. The CDR3: CASSQEQGAGTQYF. The CDR3 bases are TGCGCCAGCAGCCAAGAACAGGGGGCCGGGACCCAGTACTTC.

This clone was seen a few times. The chain combines TRBV2 with TRBJ1-2, with D possibly being TRBD1 (6 bases). The CDR3 covers 16 residues. V was clipped by 3 bases and J by 2 bases, with 16 bases between them. The germline V gene encodes CDR1 SNHLY and CDR2 FYNNEI. The CDR3 DNA reads TGTGCCAGCAGTGAGGCAGCGCAGGGGAGAAACTATGGCTACACCTTC. Translating gives CASSEAAQGRNYGYTF.

The V gene is TRBV10-1, the J gene TRBJ1-6; 11 nucleotides agree with TRBD1. This CDR3 comprises 15 residues. CDR1 WNHNN and CDR2 SYGVQD come from the germline V gene (reference sequence). After removal of 6 bases from V and 9 bases from J, the junction contained 7 bases not matched to a gene. The chain's CDR3 is CASRRDRGETSPLHF. In DNA, the CDR3 is TGCGCCAGCAGGAGGGACAGGGGGGAAACTTCACCCCTCCACTTT.

This sequence joins TRBV5-5 and TRBJ2-4; tentatively, D is TRBD1 (6 bases). V lost 1 base and J lost 7, with 15 bases in between. The CDR3 totals 15 residues. CDR1 is SGHKS, CDR2 YYEKEE, per germline (reference sequence). The CDR3 DNA follows: TGTGCCAGCAGCTTGAGTGCAGGGACACGTAACATTCAGTACTTC. This codes for CASSLSAGTRNIQYF.

The CDR3 spells CASSATSGGAGEQFF. CDR3 in DNA: TGTGCCAGCAGCGCGACTAGCGGGGGGGCCGGTGAGCAGTTCTTC. The chain is built from TRBV7-9 and TRBJ2-1, with 14 bases aligning to TRBD2. V lost 5 bases, J lost 9 bases, and 6 bases stayed unmatched. Germline V gives CDR1 SEHNR, CDR2 FQNEAQ (reference sequence). The CDR3 runs to 15 residues.

This clone was detected many times. This sequence joins TRBV27 and TRBJ1-1; TRBD1 might be the D (5 bases). The CDR3 covers 15 residues. Germline V gene data show CDR1 as MNHEY and CDR2 as SMNVEV (reference sequence). The V gene lost 3 bases and the J gene lost 4 bases, with 15 bases spanning the gap. DNA of the CDR3: TGTGCCAGCAGTTTGTATGGGCAGGGCGGCACTGAAGCTTTCTTT. Its translation is CASSLYGQGGTEAFF.

The V and J genes are TRBV29-1 and TRBJ1-2; no clear D. This CDR3 is 11 amino acids long. Germline CDR1 reads SQVTM; CDR2 reads ANQGSEA. The CDR3 region is CSVTANYGYTF. The DNA of the CDR3 is TGCAGTGTCACGGCTAACTATGGCTACACCTTC.

This clone was counted a few times. This chain uses TRBV19 with TRBJ1-5; 7 bases fit TRBD1. The CDR3 loop spans 15 amino acids. The ends lost 3 bases at V and 1 base at J; junction bases unmatched: 3. Per the germline V gene, CDR1 is LNHDA and CDR2 is SQIVND (reference sequence). CDR3 region: CASSIRDRSNQPQHF. The DNA for the CDR3 is TGTGCCAGTAGTATCCGGGACAGAAGCAATCAGCCCCAGCATTTT.

V and J are TRBV11-2 and TRBJ1-1; D is undetermined. Germline V CDR1 and CDR2: SGHAT, FQNNGV. CDR3 length equals 15 residues. Trimming left V 2 bases short and J 6 bases short, with 16 bases between. The CDR3 nucleotides read TGTGCCAGCAGCTTACCCATCGGGGAAAGCGCTGAAGCTTTCTTT. Residues: CASSLPIGESAEAFF.

The sample holds one count of this clone. This chain connects TRBV19 to TRBJ2-2, with 11 bases that match TRBD1. The CDR3 contains 16 residues. The V segment lost 6 bases and the J segment 4 bases; nucleotides outside the gene matches: 7. CDR1 and CDR2 from the germline V gene are LNHDA and SQIVND (reference sequence). In DNA, the CDR3 is TGTGCCAGTAGCTATGGACAGGGGGCCGGCACCGGGGAGCTGTTTTTT. The encoded protein is CASSYGQGAGTGELFF.

The V gene is TRBV24-1, the J gene TRBJ1-5; no clear D. Germline V gene sequence: CDR1 KGHDR, CDR2 SFDVKD. Deletions cut 4 bases from V and 2 bases from J, with 14 bases between. The CDR3 is 16 residues long. In nucleotides, the CDR3 is TGTGCCACCAGTGAGGGGAGAGGAATTGGCAATCAGCCCCAGCATTTT. Residues: CATSEGRGIGNQPQHF.

This rearrangement joins TRBV6-2 or TRBV6-3 to TRBJ1-4, with D perhaps matching TRBD1 (6 bases). V lost 2 bases to trimming and J lost 5 bases, with 15 bases between them. The CDR3 covers 16 residues. Looked up from germline, CDR1 is MNHEY and CDR2 is SVGEGT. The CDR3: CASSYLNRAYNEKLFF. The CDR3 bases are TGTGCCAGCAGTTACCTTAACAGGGCCTACAATGAAAAACTGTTTTTT.

The J gene is TRBJ2-7, the V gene TRBV6-5; TRBD2 aligns across 7 bases. The CDR3 has 15 amino acids. In germline, CDR1 is MNHEY, CDR2 SVGAGI. The V gene end was trimmed by 6 bases and the J gene end by 3 bases; junction bases not matched to a gene: 11. The DNA of the CDR3 is TGTGCCAGCAGCAAGGGACTATCAGCCGGCTACGAGCAGTACTTC. As protein: CASSKGLSAGYEQYF.